The sequence of this T cell receptor (beta chain) was determined in a study of blood T cells in healthy people across ages. Using a J-beta primer mix together with a sample-barcoded 5' primer, a second PCR was run for roughly 7 to 11 cycles. TCRdb passed the 5' RACE reads through MiXCR, listing each CDR3 protein once. The table has under 2 million distinct CDR3 sequences, 34% seen once. The CDR3 spans 17 residues. This sequence originates from a woman in her 30s in good health. This chain links TRBV21-1 with TRBJ2-7; the table's D call of TRBD2 was not tested on the DNA. TRBJ2-5 matches the DNA end more closely, so the J call is doubtful. TRBV21-1 is annotated as a pseudogene. Sequenced sample: blood. The CDR3 bases are TGTGCCAGCAGCAAATGTTCGGTGACTAGCGGGAGGGAGACCCAGTACTTC. Translated: CASSKCSVTSGRETQYF.